These 26 T cell receptor beta chains were sequenced from one sample in a study of shared clonotypes between healthy human individuals. Produced via immunoSEQ multiplex PCR; TCRdb's table is partial and in-frame only. This table holds some 240,000 clones, over 60% found once. Material: memory CD4+ T cells sorted from blood. Subset noted: CD45RA-negative fraction. These receptors were collected from a man aged 25 to 45 in good health.

The chain carries TRBV7-2 and TRBJ1-4; 10 bases line up with TRBD1. V lost 6 bases to trimming and J lost 13 bases; unmatched junction nucleotides: 8. The CDR3 length is 13 residues. The germline gives CDR1 SGHTA, CDR2 FQGNSA. CDR3 in DNA: TGTGCCAGCAGGAGCATTAGGACAGGGGGACTGTTTTTT. Amino acid sequence: CASRSIRTGGLFF.

The chain carries TRBV30 and TRBJ1-4; TRBD1 is a possible D gene (5 bases). This CDR3 has 15 amino acids. V gave up 2 bases and J gave up 7 bases, with 17 bases separating them. The V gene's germline CDR1 is GTSNPN and CDR2 SVGIG (reference sequence). This CDR3 is CAWSPGTRGTEKLFF. Here the CDR3 DNA reads TGTGCCTGGAGTCCCGGGACGAGAGGGACTGAAAAACTGTTTTTT.

The chain has TRBV28 and TRBJ2-5, with no clear D. The V end was cut by 2 bases, the J end by 11 bases, with 21 bases between. The CDR3 consists of 15 residues. CDR1 MDHEN and CDR2 SYDVKM come from the germline V gene. CDR3 in amino acids: CASSLETSHTNRQYF. The CDR3 DNA reads TGTGCCAGCAGTTTAGAGACTTCTCACACAAATAGGCAGTACTTC.

The chain links TRBV7-3 to TRBJ2-1, with a tentative D call TRBD1 (7 bases). Germline values: CDR1 SGHTA, CDR2 FQGTGA. Deletions cut 2 bases from V and 9 bases from J, with 14 bases between. The CDR3 contains 14 residues. The CDR3 reads CASSLGAGGGEQFF. CDR3 nucleotide sequence: TGTGCCAGCAGCTTAGGGGCAGGGGGAGGTGAGCAGTTCTTC.

In this sample, this clone turned up many times. The chain links TRBV30 to TRBJ1-2, with 7 bases matching TRBD1. The CDR3 covers 15 residues. CDR1 GTSNPN and CDR2 SVGIG come from the germline V gene (reference sequence). The V segment lost 6 bases and the J segment 3 bases; nucleotides outside the gene matches: 13. CDR3 residues: CACPGDRVGDYGYTF. The CDR3 DNA follows: TGTGCCTGCCCTGGCGACAGGGTAGGCGACTATGGCTACACCTTC.

J is TRBJ2-1 and V is TRBV28; 12 bases line up with TRBD2. The CDR3 spans 15 residues. J gave up 9 bases and V 5 bases, and 8 bases lay outside the gene matches. In germline, CDR1 is MDHEN, CDR2 SYDVKM. This chain's CDR3 is CASSTPSGRGFEQFF. CDR3 nucleotide sequence: TGTGCCAGCAGTACACCTAGCGGGAGGGGATTTGAGCAGTTCTTC. Using reference TRBV28 and TRBJ2-1 for the parts outside the CDR3, the full variable domain is DVKVTQSSRYLVKRTGEKVFLECVQDMDHENMFWYRQDPGLGLRLIYFSYDVKMKEKGDIPEGYSVSREKKERFSLILESASTNQTSMYLCASSTPSGRGFEQFFGPGTRLTVL.

This clone was picked up one time. The rearrangement uses TRBV4-3 and TRBJ2-3; tentatively, D is TRBD1 (6 bases). CDR1 LGHNA and CDR2 YSLEER come from the germline V gene. This CDR3 comprises 18 residues. Trimming took off 0 bases at V and 4 bases at J, with 20 bases between the two ends. CDR3 sequence: CASSQDRSTGLEADTQYF. Here the CDR3 DNA reads TGCGCCAGCAGCCAAGATCGATCGACAGGCCTTGAGGCAGATACGCAGTATTTT.

This clone was seen only a few times. Sequence at one end of the junction differs from germline and may be a read error. The chain recombines TRBV19 with TRBJ2-1; TRBD2 aligns across 7 bases. CDR1 is LNHDA, CDR2 SQIVND, per germline (reference sequence). The CDR3 is 14 amino acids. Written as DNA, the CDR3 is TGTGAAACACGGGGGGACGTCGCCTACGATGAGCAGTTCTTC. Its protein is CETRGDVAYDEQFF.

The V gene is TRBV11-3, the J gene TRBJ2-1, with D unresolved. Trimming left V 5 bases short and J 5 bases short, with 16 bases between. This CDR3 region has 15 residues. Germline lookup yields CDR1 SGHNT and CDR2 YENEEA. The CDR3 sequence is CASSLRASSDNEQFF. The CDR3 region has the DNA TGTGCCAGCAGCCTACGGGCCAGTTCGGACAATGAGCAGTTCTTC.

This clone was recorded many times. DNA for the CDR3: TGTGCCATCAGTGGGCCCGGGACAAAAGGCCTGAACACTGAAGCTTTCTTT. Its translation: CAISGPGTKGLNTEAFF. This rearrangement joins TRBV10-3 to TRBJ1-1; D is perhaps TRBD1 (6 bases). The germline V gene has CDR1 ENHRY and CDR2 SYGVKD. The CDR3 is 17 residues long. Trimming removed 4 bases at V and 0 bases at J, with 18 bases between.

The CDR3 DNA reads TGTGCCAGCGACAGGGCGGCCGGCGGGGAGCTGTTTTTT. Translated: CASDRAAGGELFF. This chain connects TRBV2 to TRBJ2-2, with 7 bases matching TRBD1. The germline gives CDR1 SNHLY, CDR2 FYNNEI. After removal of 8 bases from V and 7 bases from J, the junction contained 7 bases not matched to a gene. CDR3 size: 13 residues. Complete variable domain (other parts from reference TRBV2 and TRBJ2-2): EPEVTQTPSHQVTQMGQEVILRCVPISNHLYFYWYRQILGQKVEFLVSFYNNEISEKSEIFDDQFSVERPDGSNFTLKIRSTKLEDSAMYFCASDRAAGGELFFGEGSRLTVL.

In this sample, this clone turned up a few times. J is TRBJ1-4 and V is TRBV28, with D possibly matching TRBD1 (6 bases). CDR3 length equals 14 residues. Trimming pared 5 bases from V and 0 bases from J, leaving 7 bases between. Germline assignment: CDR1 MDHEN and CDR2 SYDVKM. The CDR3 loop reads CASSTGSTNEKLFF. The CDR3 DNA is TGTGCCAGCAGTACAGGGTCAACTAATGAAAAACTGTTTTTT.

This chain joins TRBV5-1 and TRBJ2-3, with 10 positions matching TRBD2. The length of the CDR3 is 16 residues. V shed 4 bases, J shed 2 bases, and the junction held 7 bases outside the gene matches. The germline CDR1 and CDR2 sequences are SGHRS and YFSETQ. This chain's CDR3 is CASSVLAGSSTDTQYF. The CDR3 coding sequence is TGCGCCAGCAGCGTACTAGCGGGATCCTCCACAGATACGCAGTATTTT.

The gene calls are TRBV7-2 and TRBJ1-5; 8 bases are a match to TRBD1. The germline gives CDR1 SGHTA, CDR2 FQGNSA. The junction had 3 bases not matched to a gene; V was cut back by 1 base and J by 4 bases. This CDR3 has 15 residues. This CDR3 is CASSLVWTGNQPQHF. In DNA, the CDR3 is TGTGCCAGCAGCTTAGTGTGGACAGGGAATCAGCCCCAGCATTTT.

The DNA for the CDR3 is TGTGCCTGGAGTGTATCTCGTGGGACAGGGGCCCTCTTAGGGGCCAACGTCCTGACTTTC. Its translation is CAWSVSRGTGALLGANVLTF. J is TRBJ2-6 and V is TRBV30, with TRBD1 matching 10 bases. CDR1 and CDR2 (germline): GTSNPN, SVGIG (reference sequence). The CDR3 extends over 20 amino acids. The trim removed 0 bases at V and 4 bases at J, leaving 15 bases unmatched.

CDR3 nucleotides: TGTGCCACCAGCAGAGCCGGGGCGGGGGGAAAAGAGACCCAGTACTTC. Amino acids: CATSRAGAGGKETQYF. V usage is TRBV15 and J usage is TRBJ2-5, with 8 bases matching TRBD2. The trim removed 1 base at V and 3 bases at J, leaving 7 bases unmatched. Per germline, CDR1 LNHNV and CDR2 YYDKDF (reference sequence). The CDR3 is 16 residues long.

This rearrangement joins TRBV6-6 to TRBJ1-5; D unclear. Trimming removed 6 bases from V and 0 bases from J, with 12 bases in between. The CDR3 spans 15 residues. CDR1 and CDR2 from the germline V gene are MNHNY and SVGAGI (reference sequence). CDR3 amino acids: CASRETGISNQPQHF. Here the CDR3 DNA reads TGTGCCAGCAGGGAGACCGGTATTAGCAATCAGCCCCAGCATTTT.

V gene TRBV27 combines with J gene TRBJ2-1; no firm D call. The CDR3 runs to 14 residues. Germline CDR1 is MNHEY and CDR2 is SMNVEV (reference sequence). Trimming pared 4 bases from V and 8 bases from J, leaving 15 bases between. This chain's CDR3 is CASSSRRRGDEQFF. The CDR3 bases are TGTGCCAGCAGTTCCAGGAGACGCGGCGATGAGCAGTTCTTC.

The CDR3 reads CASSLAGLYNEQFF. Written as DNA, the CDR3 is TGTGCCAGCAGCTTGGCCGGTCTGTACAATGAGCAGTTCTTC. V usage is TRBV5-4 and J usage is TRBJ2-1; D gene unclear. Germline loops: CDR1 SGHNT, CDR2 YYREEE (reference sequence). The CDR3 is 14 residues long. The V end was cut by 0 bases, the J end by 4 bases, with 8 bases between. Looking up the rest from reference TRBV5-4 and TRBJ2-1 gives the full variable domain: ETGVTQSPTHLIKTRGQQVTLRCSSQSGHNTVSWYQQALGQGPQFIFQYYREEENGRGNFPPRFSGLQFPNYSSELNVNALELDDSALYLCASSLAGLYNEQFFGPGTRLTVL.

This clone was seen many times. The chain couples TRBV7-8 to TRBJ2-7; the D gene is possibly TRBD1 (5 bases). CDR3 size: 14 residues. The germline V gene encodes CDR1 SGHVS and CDR2 FQNEAQ. V was trimmed by 5 bases and J by 3 bases, leaving 14 bases between them. CDR3 residues: CASSPTQGGYEQYF. Here the CDR3 DNA reads TGTGCCAGCAGCCCCACCCAGGGCGGCTACGAGCAGTACTTC.

The V and J genes are TRBV25-1 and TRBJ2-1; D gene uncertain. This CDR3 is built from 13 residues. V shed 5 bases and J shed 7 bases, with 12 bases lying between them. Germline V gene data show CDR1 as MGHDK and CDR2 as SYGVNS. This CDR3 is CASSSNPSNEQFF. The CDR3 DNA reads TGTGCCAGCAGTTCAAACCCCTCTAATGAGCAGTTCTTC. The full variable domain, completed using reference TRBV25-1 and TRBJ2-1, is EADIYQTPRYLVIGTGKKITLECSQTMGHDKMYWYQQDPGMELHLIHYSYGVNSTEKGDLSSESTVSRIRTEHFPLTLESARPSHTSQYLCASSSNPSNEQFFGPGTRLTVL.

This clone was seen only a few times. The chain combines TRBV28 with TRBJ2-3; D tentatively reads TRBD1 or TRBD2 (5 bases each). Germline V gene data show CDR1 as MDHEN and CDR2 as SYDVKM. V lost 5 bases to trimming and J lost 5 bases, with 17 bases between them. The CDR3 contains 15 residues. The CDR3 protein is CASSDPGPQVDTQYF. CDR3 nucleotides: TGTGCCAGCAGTGACCCGGGACCTCAAGTAGATACGCAGTATTTT.

The sample holds many counts of this clone. The chain links TRBV7-8 to TRBJ1-2; D is undetermined. Trimming cost V 5 bases and J 3 bases, with 10 bases left between them. The CDR3 sequence is 13 residues long. The germline CDR1 and CDR2 sequences are SGHVS and FQNEAQ. The CDR3 DNA reads as TGTGCCAGCAGCGCGCAAACGTACTATGGCTACACCTTC. Amino acids: CASSAQTYYGYTF.

This rearrangement joins TRBV7-2 to TRBJ2-7; D is uncertain. CDR1 SGHTA and CDR2 FQGNSA come from the germline V gene. The ends were cut back, 3 bases at V and 0 bases at J, with 6 bases in the middle. The CDR3 totals 13 residues. CDR3 sequence reads: CASSFGPSYEQYF. The CDR3 bases are TGTGCCAGCAGCTTTGGGCCCTCCTACGAGCAGTACTTC.

This clone was found many times. V gene TRBV28 combines with J gene TRBJ2-1; 10 bases match TRBD2. This CDR3 has 15 amino acids. V gave up 5 bases and J gave up 9 bases; unmatched junction bases: 10. Germline values: CDR1 MDHEN, CDR2 SYDVKM. The CDR3 DNA reads as TGTGCCAGCAGTGACAGCGGGAGGGCCGGTGGTGAGCAGTTCTTC. Translating it yields CASSDSGRAGGEQFF.

V gene TRBV11-3 combines with J gene TRBJ2-2, with a possible D match to TRBD2 (6 bases). This CDR3 is 14 amino acids long. Germline V gene data show CDR1 as SGHNT and CDR2 as YENEEA. V lost 5 bases, J lost 3 bases, and 10 bases lay in between. The CDR3 DNA reads as TGTGCCAGCAGCCCCTGGGAGGACACCGGGGAGCTGTTTTTT. Its translation: CASSPWEDTGELFF.